The present TCR beta chain was sequenced within a study of spatial heterogeneity in lung cancer. Background on the study: The count of detected beta-chain sequences consistently exceeded that of alpha-chain sequences. Every unique TCR and UMI combination, on average, appeared more than ten times in raw reads. Whole-study findings and limits: The study found ubiquitous expanded tumor TCRs in blood more at resection than follow-up.

This clonotype has at least ten counts. Its specificity is not known. CDR3 length: 12 amino acids. CDR1 MGHDK and CDR2 SYGVNS come from the germline V gene. The germline V and J ends were trimmed by 7 bases and 4 bases, with 10 bases remaining between them. Each molecule of TCR cDNA was tagged with one unique molecular identifier. TCRdb re-analysed the 5' RACE reads in MiXCR, keeping a single row per CDR3 protein. The table lists about 45,000 distinct CDR3 sequences, about 12% of them singletons. Regarding time point: sample taken at primary tumor resection. Unsorted whole RNA of tumor, nontumor lung or frozen PBMC was sequenced.

This rearrangement joins TRBV25-1 to TRBJ1-1, with D hard to call. The source material was PBMCs, sampled at surgery. The clonotype comes from a female donor with early-stage non-small cell lung cancer. CDR3 DNA sequence: TGTGCCAGCACCAGGTCGGGCACTGAAGCTTTCTTT. Amino acid sequence: CASTRSGTEAFF.